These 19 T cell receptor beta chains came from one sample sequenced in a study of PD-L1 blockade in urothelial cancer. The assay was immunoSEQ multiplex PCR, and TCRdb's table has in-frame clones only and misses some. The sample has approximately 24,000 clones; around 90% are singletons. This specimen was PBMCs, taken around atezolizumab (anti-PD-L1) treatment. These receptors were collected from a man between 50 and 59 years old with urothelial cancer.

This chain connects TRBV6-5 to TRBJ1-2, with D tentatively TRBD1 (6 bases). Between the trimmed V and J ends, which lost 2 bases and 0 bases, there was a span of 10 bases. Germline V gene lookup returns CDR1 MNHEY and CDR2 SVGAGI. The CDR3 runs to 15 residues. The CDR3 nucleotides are TGTGCCAGCAGTTACGGCAGGGGAGCTAACTATGGCTACACCTTC. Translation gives CASSYGRGANYGYTF.

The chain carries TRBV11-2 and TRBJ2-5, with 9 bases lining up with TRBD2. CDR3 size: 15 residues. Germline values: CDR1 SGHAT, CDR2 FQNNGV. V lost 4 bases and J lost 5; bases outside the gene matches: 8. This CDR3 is CASSWGTSLGETQYF. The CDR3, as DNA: TGTGCCAGCAGCTGGGGGACTAGCCTAGGGGAGACCCAGTACTTC.

Here the CDR3 reads CASSPSDTNGYGYTF. DNA of the CDR3: TGTGCCAGCTCACCATCCGACACAAACGGCTATGGCTACACCTTC. The rearrangement uses TRBV18 and TRBJ1-2; no clear D gene. Germline assignment: CDR1 KGHSH and CDR2 LQKENI. Trimming left V 2 bases short and J 4 bases short, with 14 bases between. The CDR3 loop spans 15 amino acids. The full variable domain, rest sourced from reference TRBV18 and TRBJ1-2, is NAGVMQNPRHLVRRRGQEARLRCSPMKGHSHVYWYRQLPEEGLKFMVYLQKENIIDESGMPKERFSAEFPKEGPSILRIQQVVRGDSAAYFCASSPSDTNGYGYTFGSGTRLTVV.

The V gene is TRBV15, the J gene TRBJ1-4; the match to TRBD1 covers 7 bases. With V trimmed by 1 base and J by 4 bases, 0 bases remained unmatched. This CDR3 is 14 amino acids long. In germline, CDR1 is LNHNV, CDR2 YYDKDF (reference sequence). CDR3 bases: TGTGCCACCAGCAGAGGACAGGGTAATGAAAAACTGTTTTTT. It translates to CATSRGQGNEKLFF.

CDR3 amino acids: CASSPYPSYNEQFF. CDR3 nucleotides: TGTGCCAGCTCACCGTACCCTAGCTACAATGAGCAGTTCTTC. This chain uses TRBV18 with TRBJ2-1, with unresolved D. The germline V gene encodes CDR1 KGHSH and CDR2 LQKENI. The CDR3 totals 14 residues. Deletions cut 3 bases from V and 3 bases from J, with 9 bases between.

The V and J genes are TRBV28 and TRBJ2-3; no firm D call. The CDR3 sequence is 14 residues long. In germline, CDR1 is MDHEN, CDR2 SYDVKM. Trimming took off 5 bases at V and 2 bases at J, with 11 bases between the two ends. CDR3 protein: CASSPLLVTDTQYF. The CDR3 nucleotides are TGTGCCAGCAGTCCCCTCCTAGTCACAGATACGCAGTATTTT.

CDR3 in amino acids: CASSTWDNQETQYF. CDR3 nucleotides: TGTGCCAGCAGTACGTGGGACAACCAAGAGACCCAGTACTTC. The V call is TRBV27, the J call TRBJ2-5, with D possibly matching TRBD1 (6 bases). This CDR3 contains 14 residues. Trimming shortened V by 5 bases and J by 0 bases, and 10 bases separated the two germline ends. The V gene's germline CDR1 is MNHEY and CDR2 SMNVEV (reference sequence).

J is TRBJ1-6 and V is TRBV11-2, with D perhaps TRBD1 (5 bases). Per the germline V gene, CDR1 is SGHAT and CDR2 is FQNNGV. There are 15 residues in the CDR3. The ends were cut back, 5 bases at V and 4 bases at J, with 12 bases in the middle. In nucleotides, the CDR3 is TGTGCCAGCAGCGGCTTGACAGATTATAATTCACCCCTCCACTTT. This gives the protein CASSGLTDYNSPLHF.

The chain's CDR3 is CASSEGQGGKYEQYF. In DNA, the CDR3 is TGCGCCAGCAGTGAGGGGCAGGGGGGAAAGTACGAGCAGTACTTC. The J gene is TRBJ2-7, the V gene TRBV10-1; possibly TRBD1 for D (7 bases). V was clipped by 2 bases and J by 4 bases, with 15 bases between them. Germline V gives CDR1 WNHNN, CDR2 SYGVQD (reference sequence). This CDR3 comprises 15 residues.

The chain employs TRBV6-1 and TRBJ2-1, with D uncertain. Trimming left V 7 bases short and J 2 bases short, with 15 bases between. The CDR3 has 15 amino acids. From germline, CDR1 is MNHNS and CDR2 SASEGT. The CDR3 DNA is TGTGCCAGCAACGAAGGTGCTAGAACCTACAATGAGCAGTTCTTC. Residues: CASNEGARTYNEQFF.

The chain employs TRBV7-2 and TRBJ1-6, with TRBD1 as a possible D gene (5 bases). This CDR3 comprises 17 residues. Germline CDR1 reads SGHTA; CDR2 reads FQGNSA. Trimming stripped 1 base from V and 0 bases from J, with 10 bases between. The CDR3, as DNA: TGTGCCAGCAGCTTAGAGTCAGGGATCTCCTATAATTCACCCCTCCACTTT. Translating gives CASSLESGISYNSPLHF.

The chain's CDR3 is CASSLKLGDFGYTF. The CDR3 DNA reads TGTGCCAGCAGCTTAAAGCTCGGTGATTTTGGCTACACCTTC. This chain joins TRBV7-9 and TRBJ1-2; D is ambiguous. The CDR3 covers 14 residues. Trimming cost V 2 bases and J 7 bases, with 14 bases left between them. Germline V gene data show CDR1 as SEHNR and CDR2 as FQNEAQ (reference sequence).

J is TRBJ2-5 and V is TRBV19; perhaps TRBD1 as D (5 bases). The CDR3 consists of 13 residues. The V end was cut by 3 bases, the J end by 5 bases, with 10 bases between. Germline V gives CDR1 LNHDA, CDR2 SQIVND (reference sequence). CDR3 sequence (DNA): TGTGCCAGTAGTATCTGGGGCGAGGAGACCCAGTACTTC. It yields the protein CASSIWGEETQYF.

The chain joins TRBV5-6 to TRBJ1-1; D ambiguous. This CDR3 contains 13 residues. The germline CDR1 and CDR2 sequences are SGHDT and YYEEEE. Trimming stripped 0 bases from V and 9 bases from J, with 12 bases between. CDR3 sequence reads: CASSLEFGDKAFF. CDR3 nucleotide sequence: TGTGCCAGCAGCTTGGAATTCGGGGATAAAGCTTTCTTT.

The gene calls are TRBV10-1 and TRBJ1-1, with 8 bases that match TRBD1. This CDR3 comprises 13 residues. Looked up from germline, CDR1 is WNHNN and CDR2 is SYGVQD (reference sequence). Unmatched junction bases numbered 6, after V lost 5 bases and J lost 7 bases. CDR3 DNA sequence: TGCGCCAGCAGTCGGACAGGGTCGGGTGAAGCTTTCTTT. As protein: CASSRTGSGEAFF.

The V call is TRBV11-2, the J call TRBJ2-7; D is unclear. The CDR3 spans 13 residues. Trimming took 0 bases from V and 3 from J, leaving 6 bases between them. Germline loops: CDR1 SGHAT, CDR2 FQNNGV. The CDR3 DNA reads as TGTGCCAGCAGCTTAGAATGGAGCTACGAGCAGTACTTC. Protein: CASSLEWSYEQYF. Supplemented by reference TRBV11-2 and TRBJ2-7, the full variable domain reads EAGVAQSPRYKIIEKRQSVAFWCNPISGHATLYWYQQILGQGPKLLIQFQNNGVVDDSQLPKDRFSAERLKGVDSTLKIQPAKLEDSAVYLCASSLEWSYEQYFGPGTRLTVT.

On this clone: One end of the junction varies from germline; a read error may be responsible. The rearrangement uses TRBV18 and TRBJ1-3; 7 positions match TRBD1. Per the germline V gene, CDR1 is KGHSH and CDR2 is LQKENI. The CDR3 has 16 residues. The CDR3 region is CVSSLGQVRSGNTIYF. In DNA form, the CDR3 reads TGTGTCAGCTCACTCGGACAGGTCCGCTCTGGAAACACCATATATTTT. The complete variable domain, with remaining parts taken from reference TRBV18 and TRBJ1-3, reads NAGVMQNPRHLVRRRGQEARLRCSPMKGHSHVYWYRQLPEEGLKFMVYLQKENIIDESGMPKERFSAEFPKEGPSILRIQQVVRGDSAAYFCVSSLGQVRSGNTIYFGEGSWLTVV.

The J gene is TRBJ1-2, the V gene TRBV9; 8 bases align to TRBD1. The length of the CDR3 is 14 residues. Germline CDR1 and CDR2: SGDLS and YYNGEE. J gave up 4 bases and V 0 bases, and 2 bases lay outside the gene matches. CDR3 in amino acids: CASSVAGTGYGYTF. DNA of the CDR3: TGTGCCAGCAGCGTAGCAGGGACAGGCTATGGCTACACCTTC. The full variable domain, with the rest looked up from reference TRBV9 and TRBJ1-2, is DSGVTQTPKHLITATGQRVTLRCSPRSGDLSVYWYQQSLDQGLQFLIQYYNGEERAKGNILERFSAQQFPDLHSELNLSSLELGDSALYFCASSVAGTGYGYTFGSGTRLTVV.

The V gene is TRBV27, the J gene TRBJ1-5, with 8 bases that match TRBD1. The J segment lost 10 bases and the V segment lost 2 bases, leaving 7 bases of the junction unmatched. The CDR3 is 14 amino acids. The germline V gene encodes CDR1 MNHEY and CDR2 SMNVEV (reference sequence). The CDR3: CASSLKTGANPQHF. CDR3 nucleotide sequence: TGTGCCAGCAGTTTAAAGACAGGGGCAAATCCCCAGCATTTT.